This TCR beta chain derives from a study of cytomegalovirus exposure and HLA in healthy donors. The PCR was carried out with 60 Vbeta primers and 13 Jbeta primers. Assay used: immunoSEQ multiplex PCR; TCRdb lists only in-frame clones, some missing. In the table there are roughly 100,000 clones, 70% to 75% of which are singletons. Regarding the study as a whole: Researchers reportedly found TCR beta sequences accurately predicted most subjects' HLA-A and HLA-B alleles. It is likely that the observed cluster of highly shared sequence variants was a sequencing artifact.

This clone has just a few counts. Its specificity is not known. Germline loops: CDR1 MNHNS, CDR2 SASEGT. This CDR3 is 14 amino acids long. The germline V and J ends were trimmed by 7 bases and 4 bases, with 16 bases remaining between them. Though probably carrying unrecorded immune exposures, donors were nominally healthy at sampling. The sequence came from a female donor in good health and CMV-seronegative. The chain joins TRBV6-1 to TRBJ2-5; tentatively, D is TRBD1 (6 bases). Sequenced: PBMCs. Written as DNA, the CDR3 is TGTGCCAGCATCATGGGGGCCTTTAGAGAGACCCAGTACTTC. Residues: CASIMGAFRETQYF.